This T cell receptor beta chain originates from a study of OX40 agonist ivuxolimab in advanced cancers. Germline CDR1 and CDR2: ENHRY and SYGVKD. The CDR3 extends over 14 amino acids. With 4 bases clipped from V and 4 bases from J, the junction kept 5 bases outside the gene matches. Sequenced by immunoSEQ multiplex PCR; TCRdb stores in-frame clones only, minus some. Seen here are tens of thousands of clones, 91% observed once, and the top ten hold around 0.28%. This specimen consisted of CD4+ or CD8+ T cells sorted from blood, obtained in a trial of the OX40 agonist ivuxolimab. The chain uses TRBV10-3 and TRBJ2-7, with 9 bases matching TRBD1. This TCR derives from an adult with an advanced solid tumor such as melanoma, head and neck, liver or kidney cancer. This CDR3 is CAISGSGTGYEQYF. In DNA form, the CDR3 reads TGTGCCATCAGTGGCTCCGGGACAGGGTACGAGCAGTACTTC.